A single sample is the source of the 12 T cell receptor beta chains below, sequenced in a study of blood T cell repertoires in COVID-19. TCRdb keeps only in-frame clones here, not all; method: immunoSEQ multiplex PCR. There are around 360,000 clones in the sample; more than 75% occur only once, and less than 11% lies in the top ten. Sequenced sample: peripheral blood. The receptor source for this set is a woman aged 30 to 39 with COVID-19, enrolled during active disease.

This chain joins TRBV28 and TRBJ2-5; 8 bases agree with TRBD1. The junction had 9 bases not matched to a gene; V was cut back by 7 bases and J by 2 bases. This CDR3 comprises 15 residues. The germline CDR1 and CDR2 sequences are MDHEN and SYDVKM. In nucleotides, the CDR3 is TGTGCCAGCATGGGGGCTGACAGGGGACAAGAGACCCAGTACTTC. The encoded protein is CASMGADRGQETQYF.

The rearrangement joins TRBV7-9 to TRBJ2-1; 12 nucleotides agree with TRBD2. After removal of 8 bases from V and 2 bases from J, the junction contained 4 bases not matched to a gene. Germline V lookup: CDR1 SEHNR, CDR2 FQNEAQ (reference sequence). This CDR3 region has 15 residues. CDR3: CASGGLAGPYNEQFF. The CDR3 nucleotides are TGTGCCAGCGGCGGACTAGCGGGACCCTACAATGAGCAGTTCTTC.

The sample holds a few counts of this clone. The CDR3 loop reads CASRDFLYEQYF. CDR3 coding DNA: TGCGCCAGCCGGGACTTCCTATACGAGCAGTACTTC. The chain joins TRBV10-2 to TRBJ2-7, with D tentatively TRBD2 (6 bases). V dropped 8 bases and J dropped 4 bases, with 12 bases sitting between them. Germline CDR1 is WSHSY and CDR2 is SAAADI. The CDR3 is 12 amino acids.

V and J are TRBV7-2 and TRBJ1-2; unclear D gene. Germline-derived CDR1 and CDR2 are SGHTA and FQGNSA. The V and J ends lost 1 base and 4 bases respectively, with 7 bases between them. This CDR3 has 13 amino acids. CDR3 amino acids: CASSLGGPYGYTF. CDR3 coding DNA: TGTGCCAGCAGCTTAGGAGGTCCCTATGGCTACACCTTC.

In this sample, this clone turned up once. The chain uses TRBV7-3 and TRBJ2-1; possibly TRBD1 for D (5 bases). Looked up from germline, CDR1 is SGHTA and CDR2 is FQGTGA. Trimming stripped 2 bases from V and 2 bases from J, with 10 bases between. The CDR3 totals 15 residues. CDR3 protein: CASSLGATAYNEQFF. The CDR3 nucleotides read TGTGCCAGCAGCTTAGGGGCGACAGCCTACAATGAGCAGTTCTTC.

The chain uses TRBV18 and TRBJ1-2; D is ambiguous. V lost 4 bases, J lost 5 bases, and 26 bases lay in between. Per germline, CDR1 KGHSH and CDR2 LQKENI. CDR3 length: 18 residues. Here the CDR3 reads CASSLKPRGTRAGYGYTF. The CDR3 DNA sequence: TGTGCCAGCTCACTCAAGCCGCGGGGAACGCGCGCGGGGTATGGCTACACCTTC.

The chain employs TRBV7-9 and TRBJ2-3; D remains ambiguous. CDR3 size: 14 residues. Trimming pared 7 bases from V and 0 bases from J, leaving 11 bases between. Germline V gene data show CDR1 as SEHNR and CDR2 as FQNEAQ (reference sequence). The CDR3 DNA reads TGTGCCAGCACTTTACTCGGGAGCACAGATACGCAGTATTTT. Encoded protein: CASTLLGSTDTQYF.

This clone was observed once. The chain carries TRBV10-1 and TRBJ1-4; a weak D match, TRBD1 (5 bases). Between the trimmed V and J ends, which lost 6 bases and 10 bases, there was a span of 12 bases. The CDR3 runs 12 residues. Germline assignment: CDR1 WNHNN and CDR2 SYGVQD (reference sequence). The CDR3 DNA reads as TGCGCCAGCAGCGAAGGGGTTGGAAAACTGTTTTTT. This translates into CASSEGVGKLFF.

The J gene is TRBJ2-7, the V gene TRBV5-6; possible D gene TRBD2, 5 bases. The CDR3 extends over 13 amino acids. Per the germline V gene, CDR1 is SGHDT and CDR2 is YYEEEE. V was clipped by 5 bases and J by 1 base, with 10 bases between them. The CDR3 is CASRTGNSYEQYF. As DNA, the CDR3 is TGTGCCAGCAGGACGGGGAATTCCTACGAGCAGTACTTC.

V is TRBV18 and J is TRBJ2-1; tentative D call: TRBD2 (6 bases). CDR3 length equals 14 residues. Trimming stripped 3 bases from V and 3 bases from J, with 9 bases between. The germline V gene encodes CDR1 KGHSH and CDR2 LQKENI. The CDR3 DNA reads as TGTGCCAGCTCACCCCCGGAGGGCTACAATGAGCAGTTCTTC. Encoded protein: CASSPPEGYNEQFF.

The genes are TRBV19 and TRBJ1-2, with 8 nucleotides matching TRBD1. This CDR3 region has 14 residues. The V gene's germline CDR1 is LNHDA and CDR2 SQIVND (reference sequence). With 9 bases clipped from V and 0 bases from J, the junction kept 6 bases outside the gene matches. The CDR3 reads CASNDRGTNYGYTF. The CDR3 DNA reads TGTGCCAGCAACGACAGGGGAACTAACTATGGCTACACCTTC.

The CDR3 DNA reads TGTGCCAGCAGCTTAACATCCCCTTCCGGGACAGGGGCCTACGAGCAGTACTTC. This encodes CASSLTSPSGTGAYEQYF. This chain uses TRBV11-2 with TRBJ2-7; 10 bases line up with TRBD1. Germline V CDR1 and CDR2: SGHAT, FQNNGV. This CDR3 comprises 18 residues. The V gene end was trimmed by 2 bases and the J gene end by 2 bases; junction bases not matched to a gene: 12.